This TCR beta chain was retrieved from a study of CD8 T cells in ankylosing spondylitis. General study findings and limits: Made up of 7 to 9 highly homologous variants, a TCR beta motif appeared characteristic of ankylosing spondylitis blood.

In this sample, this clonotype turned up a few times. Antigen unknown. One entry per CDR3 protein, called by TCRdb with MiXCR from the 5' RACE reads. This table has 700,000 to 850,000 distinct CDR3 sequences, 12% appearing once. The CDR3 is 17 amino acids. Trimming stripped 0 bases from V and 0 bases from J, with 14 bases between. Germline CDR1 and CDR2: LGHNA and YNFKEQ. This receptor was obtained from a male donor with ankylosing spondylitis. The sample comprised blood, either unsorted or a sorted T cell fraction (not recorded which). This sequence joins TRBV4-2 and TRBJ2-5, with a tentative D call TRBD2 (6 bases). In nucleotides, the CDR3 is TGTGCCAGCAGCCAAGACTCCGGGACTTCGTACCAAGAGACCCAGTACTTC. Translated: CASSQDSGTSYQETQYF.